This T cell receptor beta chain came from a study of CD8+CD57+ T cells in acquired aplastic anemia. Study information: Sorted CD4+ plus CD8+ cells gave DNA averaging around 3.2 ug. Study-wide results and caveats: Statistical testing detected no significant gap in CD8+ Simpson's diversity between patients and controls. Found in both controls and patients were fewer than 35 CD8+ CDR3 sequences.

Both TCR beta VDJ combination and CDR3 sequence profiling were carried out. Genomic DNA was the template for this profiling. TCRdb ran MiXCR on the reads and lists one entry per CDR3 protein. The sample records some 150,000 distinct CDR3 sequences, less than 60% being singletons. Comment on this clonotype: The antigen remains undetermined. This may be a read error: a much more frequent sequence differs by one nucleotide.

Before being chosen for sequencing, patients had shown CD8+CD57+ cell expansion by flow cytometry. Untreated patients provided the blood samples, with no therapy given before sampling. The germline gives CDR1 ENHRY, CDR2 SYGVKD. The CDR3 loop spans 13 amino acids. This receptor was taken from a human donor with aplastic anemia. Material for sequencing was sorted CD4+, CD8+, or CD8+CD57+ T cells (not recorded which) from PBMCs. J is TRBJ1-1 and V is TRBV10-3, with D uncertain. The CDR3 coding sequence is TGTGCCAGCAGTGAAAAAGAGAACACTGAAGCTTCCTTT. Translating it yields CASSEKENTEASF.